This TCR beta chain was profiled in a study of CD8+ T cells in alopecia areata. Whole-study context: Treated patients were given 5 to 10 mg oral tofacitinib twice daily. Tofacitinib continued for 6 to 18 months and was then withheld for 6 months. Points from the study as a whole: For patients receiving tofacitinib, scalp clonality and expanded CD8+ clones among the top 100 significantly decreased.

Documented treatment: oral pan-JAK inhibitor, 5-10 mg twice daily. The germline CDR1 and CDR2 sequences are SGHRS and YFSETQ. The CDR3 spans 15 residues. V lost 0 bases and J lost 0, with 9 bases in between. For this clone: Its cognate antigen is unknown.

cDNA serving as the sequencing template came from extracted, reverse transcribed RNA. The repertoire was sequenced with immunoSEQ multiplex PCR; TCRdb's copy has only in-frame clones and lacks some. The data contain 160,000 or so clones, approximately 52% of them singletons. The sequence was obtained from a human donor with alopecia areata. The material was CD4+ T cells sorted from blood, obtained at roughly week 58, from a patient treated with tofacitinib. The chain couples TRBV5-1 to TRBJ2-5; D unresolved. CDR3: CASSLEVTHQETQYF. DNA of the CDR3: TGCGCCAGCAGCTTGGAGGTCACGCACCAAGAGACCCAGTACTTC.